Listed below are T cell receptor beta chains from one sample, sequenced in a study of Ad26.COV2.S vaccination and SARS-CoV-2 variants. Only in-frame clones appear in the TCRdb table, and some are missing; sequencing was by immunoSEQ multiplex PCR. The sample lists 300,000 to 450,000 clones; about 85% were seen once. Source: peripheral blood, taken in a trial of Ad26.COV2.S vaccine versus placebo. The source is a person between 18 and 60 years old who received the Ad26.COV2.S COVID-19 vaccine or a placebo. The CDR3 runs from the conserved cysteine through the conserved F or W. Each record gives: V gene, D gene, clone size, J gene, CDR3 protein, CDR3 DNA. A D gene is named only where the DNA matches it firmly. Clone sizes are given selectively: once, few, many, or a class where the clone is expanded.

v_call: TRBV12-5
d_call: TRBD2
clone_size: .
j_call: TRBJ2-7
cdr3_aa: CGSAGAGYEQYF
cdr3_nt: TGTGGTTCAGCGGGAGCCGGCTACGAGCAGTACTTC

v_call: TRBV30
d_call: .
clone_size: .
j_call: TRBJ2-2
cdr3_aa: CAWSVLGTYTGELFF
cdr3_nt: TGTGCCTGGAGTGTACTCGGCACCTACACCGGGGAGCTGTTTTTT

v_call: TRBV6-2/TRBV6-3
d_call: .
clone_size: .
j_call: TRBJ2-6
cdr3_aa: CASSYPGSGANVLTF
cdr3_nt: TGTGCCAGCAGTTACCCAGGCTCCGGGGCCAACGTCCTGACTTTC

v_call: TRBV27
d_call: .
clone_size: .
j_call: TRBJ2-1
cdr3_aa: CASSITHSNEQFF
cdr3_nt: TGTGCCAGCAGTATTACACACTCCAATGAGCAGTTCTTC

v_call: TRBV7-9
d_call: .
clone_size: .
j_call: TRBJ2-3
cdr3_aa: CASSPGGVPDTQYF
cdr3_nt: TGTGCCAGCAGCCCAGGCGGGGTCCCAGATACGCAGTATTTT

v_call: TRBV20-1
d_call: .
clone_size: .
j_call: TRBJ2-1
cdr3_aa: CSARLGNEQFF
cdr3_nt: TGCAGTGCTAGATTGGGCAATGAGCAGTTCTTC

v_call: TRBV7-2
d_call: TRBD1
clone_size: .
j_call: TRBJ2-5
cdr3_aa: CASSLARDRGRETQYF
cdr3_nt: TGTGCCAGCAGCTTAGCTAGGGACAGGGGACGGGAGACCCAGTACTTC

v_call: TRBV6-5
d_call: .
clone_size: once
j_call: TRBJ2-3
cdr3_aa: CASGLTDTQYF
cdr3_nt: TGTGCCAGCGGGCTCACAGATACGCAGTATTTT

v_call: TRBV4-1
d_call: .
clone_size: few
j_call: TRBJ1-2
cdr3_aa: CASSQGWGLGYGYTF
cdr3_nt: TGCGCCAGCAGCCAAGGGTGGGGGCTGGGCTATGGCTACACCTTC

v_call: TRBV6-2/TRBV6-3
d_call: TRBD1
clone_size: .
j_call: TRBJ1-2
cdr3_aa: CASSYGQDGYTF
cdr3_nt: TGTGCCAGCAGTTACGGACAGGATGGCTACACCTTC

v_call: TRBV5-6
d_call: .
clone_size: .
j_call: TRBJ1-5
cdr3_aa: CASSLAGGEGQPQHF
cdr3_nt: TGTGCCAGCAGCTTGGCGGGAGGGGAGGGTCAGCCCCAGCATTTT

v_call: TRBV14
d_call: .
clone_size: .
j_call: TRBJ1-4
cdr3_aa: CASSVRQATNEKLFF
cdr3_nt: TGTGCCAGCAGCGTCCGACAGGCAACTAATGAAAAACTGTTTTTT

v_call: TRBV28
d_call: .
clone_size: .
j_call: TRBJ2-5
cdr3_aa: CASIEQGVPETQYF
cdr3_nt: TGTGCCAGCATCGAACAAGGGGTCCCAGAGACCCAGTACTTC

v_call: TRBV18
d_call: .
clone_size: .
j_call: TRBJ1-2
cdr3_aa: CASSPLSGEGIYGYTF
cdr3_nt: TGTGCCAGCTCACCACTCTCAGGGGAAGGTATCTATGGCTACACCTTC

v_call: TRBV19
d_call: .
clone_size: .
j_call: TRBJ1-5
cdr3_aa: CASSLQGGASQPQHF
cdr3_nt: TGTGCCAGTAGTCTCCAGGGAGGGGCTAGTCAGCCCCAGCATTTT

v_call: TRBV9
d_call: .
clone_size: .
j_call: TRBJ2-7
cdr3_aa: CASSPSGTLSSYEQCF
cdr3_nt: TGTGCCAGCAGCCCATCCGGGACACTTAGCTCCTACGAGCAGTGCTTC

v_call: TRBV11-2
d_call: .
clone_size: .
j_call: TRBJ2-3
cdr3_aa: CASSRDFDTDTQYF
cdr3_nt: TGTGCCAGCAGCCGGGACTTTGACACAGATACGCAGTATTTT

v_call: TRBV5-4
d_call: .
clone_size: .
j_call: TRBJ2-3
cdr3_aa: CASSLSGSTDTQYF
cdr3_nt: TGTGCCAGCAGCTTGAGCGGAAGCACAGATACGCAGTATTTT

v_call: TRBV6-5
d_call: .
clone_size: once
j_call: TRBJ2-1
cdr3_aa: CASKIIGPDNEQFF
cdr3_nt: TGTGCCAGCAAAATAATAGGACCAGACAATGAGCAGTTCTTC

v_call: TRBV29-1
d_call: .
clone_size: .
j_call: TRBJ2-3
cdr3_aa: CSVEVPGHLDTQYF
cdr3_nt: TGCAGCGTTGAAGTCCCGGGACACCTAGATACGCAGTATTTT

v_call: TRBV7-6
d_call: .
clone_size: .
j_call: TRBJ2-2
cdr3_aa: CASSHLNPTANTGELFF
cdr3_nt: TGTGCCAGCAGCCACCTTAATCCGACGGCGAACACCGGGGAGCTGTTTTTT

v_call: TRBV10-1
d_call: TRBD2
clone_size: .
j_call: TRBJ2-7
cdr3_aa: CASSVAGTSIAQYF
cdr3_nt: TGCGCCAGCAGTGTTGCCGGGACTAGCATTGCGCAGTACTTC

v_call: TRBV19
d_call: .
clone_size: .
j_call: TRBJ1-4
cdr3_aa: CASSEGQVGGRLFF
cdr3_nt: TGTGCCAGTAGTGAGGGCCAGGTCGGTGGGAGGCTGTTTTTT

v_call: TRBV30
d_call: TRBD1
clone_size: .
j_call: TRBJ2-3
cdr3_aa: CACRGDRVTDTQYF
cdr3_nt: TGTGCCTGCAGGGGGGACAGGGTCACAGATACGCAGTATTTT

v_call: TRBV5-6
d_call: TRBD1
clone_size: few
j_call: TRBJ2-7
cdr3_aa: CASSPTLGQGVQYF
cdr3_nt: TGTGCCAGCAGCCCGACCCTGGGACAGGGGGTCCAGTACTTC

v_call: TRBV30
d_call: TRBD2
clone_size: .
j_call: TRBJ2-7
cdr3_aa: CAWSVEAGGRREQYF
cdr3_nt: TGTGCCTGGAGTGTAGAGGCGGGAGGGCGTCGCGAGCAGTACTTC

v_call: TRBV18
d_call: .
clone_size: .
j_call: TRBJ1-2
cdr3_aa: CASSILGTELRRYTF
cdr3_nt: TGTGCCAGCTCAATCCTCGGGACGGAGCTTAGGCGCTACACCTTC

v_call: TRBV5-5
d_call: TRBD2
clone_size: once
j_call: TRBJ2-3
cdr3_aa: CASSGGLAVSTDTQYF
cdr3_nt: TGTGCCAGCAGTGGGGGACTAGCGGTTAGCACAGATACGCAGTATTTT

v_call: TRBV7-9
d_call: TRBD1
clone_size: .
j_call: TRBJ2-1
cdr3_aa: CASSPRTGGNEQFF
cdr3_nt: TGTGCCAGCAGCCCACGGACAGGGGGCAATGAGCAGTTCTTC

v_call: TRBV19
d_call: .
clone_size: many
j_call: TRBJ1-2
cdr3_aa: CASSTLETGGYTF
cdr3_nt: TGTGCCAGTAGTACTTTAGAGACAGGAGGCTACACCTTC

v_call: TRBV11-2
d_call: TRBD1
clone_size: few
j_call: TRBJ1-1
cdr3_aa: CASSFQGAGTEAFF
cdr3_nt: TGTGCCAGCAGTTTCCAGGGGGCAGGCACTGAAGCTTTCTTT

v_call: TRBV5-5
d_call: .
clone_size: .
j_call: TRBJ2-7
cdr3_aa: CASSLGRGPLGEQYF
cdr3_nt: TGTGCCAGCAGCTTGGGGCGGGGTCCCCTGGGAGAGCAGTACTTC

v_call: TRBV6-5
d_call: TRBD1
clone_size: .
j_call: TRBJ2-7
cdr3_aa: CASSWTGAYEQYF
cdr3_nt: TGTGCCAGCAGTTGGACAGGAGCCTACGAGCAGTACTTC

v_call: TRBV6-1
d_call: .
clone_size: once
j_call: TRBJ2-7
cdr3_aa: CASSDWTPTYEQYF
cdr3_nt: TGTGCCAGCAGTGATTGGACGCCGACCTACGAGCAGTACTTC

v_call: TRBV5-6
d_call: .
clone_size: .
j_call: TRBJ2-3
cdr3_aa: CASSLRGNLDTQYF
cdr3_nt: TGTGCCAGCAGCTTGCGTGGGAACTTGGATACGCAGTATTTT

v_call: TRBV27
d_call: TRBD2
clone_size: .
j_call: TRBJ2-4
cdr3_aa: CASSPAGRVKNIQYF
cdr3_nt: TGTGCCAGCAGTCCTGCGGGGAGGGTCAAAAACATTCAGTACTTC

v_call: TRBV28
d_call: .
clone_size: .
j_call: TRBJ2-2
cdr3_aa: CASSSRDFPGELFF
cdr3_nt: TGTGCCAGCAGTTCGCGGGACTTTCCCGGGGAGCTGTTTTTT

v_call: TRBV5-5
d_call: .
clone_size: .
j_call: TRBJ1-4
cdr3_aa: CASSWRAAEEKLFF
cdr3_nt: TGTGCCAGCAGCTGGAGGGCGGCTGAGGAAAAACTGTTTTTT

v_call: TRBV10-3
d_call: .
clone_size: .
j_call: TRBJ1-4
cdr3_aa: CAISEGADEKLFF
cdr3_nt: TGTGCCATCAGTGAGGGGGCTGATGAAAAACTGTTTTTT

v_call: TRBV19
d_call: .
clone_size: once
j_call: TRBJ2-2
cdr3_aa: CASSIPGGRTGELFF
cdr3_nt: TGTGCCAGTAGTATTCCGGGGGGCCGGACCGGGGAGCTGTTTTTT

v_call: TRBV19
d_call: TRBD1
clone_size: .
j_call: TRBJ1-5
cdr3_aa: CASSIGSLGTAGGPQHF
cdr3_nt: TGTGCCAGTAGTATAGGGTCCCTCGGGACAGCGGGGGGGCCCCAGCATTTT

v_call: TRBV5-1
d_call: .
clone_size: .
j_call: TRBJ1-2
cdr3_aa: CASSPPEGNDYGYTF
cdr3_nt: TGCGCCAGCAGCCCCCCGGAGGGGAATGACTATGGCTACACCTTC

v_call: TRBV12-2
d_call: .
clone_size: .
j_call: TRBJ2-2
cdr3_aa: CASRLHSGTGNTGELFF
cdr3_nt: TGTGCAAGTCGCTTACACTCCGGGACGGGGAACACCGGGGAGCTGTTTTTT

v_call: TRBV7-2
d_call: .
clone_size: .
j_call: TRBJ2-5
cdr3_aa: CASSSSWTVQETQYF
cdr3_nt: TGTGCCAGCAGCTCCAGCTGGACAGTACAAGAGACCCAGTACTTC

v_call: TRBV19
d_call: .
clone_size: .
j_call: TRBJ1-2
cdr3_aa: CASSIGSTPVDGYTF
cdr3_nt: TGTGCCAGTAGTATTGGGAGTACCCCCGTGGATGGCTACACCTTC

v_call: TRBV7-2
d_call: TRBD2
clone_size: .
j_call: TRBJ2-5
cdr3_aa: CASSIGTSLQETQYF
cdr3_nt: TGTGCCAGCAGCATAGGGACTAGCCTCCAAGAGACCCAGTACTTC

v_call: TRBV15
d_call: TRBD2
clone_size: .
j_call: TRBJ2-1
cdr3_aa: CATSRAGGRNEQFF
cdr3_nt: TGTGCCACCAGCAGAGCGGGAGGGCGAAATGAGCAGTTCTTC

v_call: TRBV7-2
d_call: .
clone_size: .
j_call: TRBJ2-7
cdr3_aa: CASSAGTVSYEQYF
cdr3_nt: TGTGCCAGCAGCGCAGGGACGGTCTCCTACGAGCAGTACTTC

v_call: TRBV7-2
d_call: .
clone_size: .
j_call: TRBJ2-3
cdr3_aa: CASTAGLSTDTQYF
cdr3_nt: TGTGCCAGCACCGCGGGACTCTCCACAGATACGCAGTATTTT

v_call: TRBV15
d_call: .
clone_size: .
j_call: TRBJ2-3
cdr3_aa: CATSRRAGQGGGTQYF
cdr3_nt: TGTGCCACCAGCAGAAGGGCCGGACAGGGAGGGGGTACGCAGTATTTT

v_call: TRBV19
d_call: TRBD2
clone_size: .
j_call: TRBJ2-1
cdr3_aa: CASKIAGGPGEQFF
cdr3_nt: TGTGCCAGTAAGATAGCGGGGGGGCCGGGTGAGCAGTTCTTC

v_call: TRBV7-6
d_call: TRBD2
clone_size: .
j_call: TRBJ2-1
cdr3_aa: CASSLRGGSYNEQFF
cdr3_nt: TGTGCCAGCAGCTTACGGGGGGGCTCCTACAATGAGCAGTTCTTC

v_call: TRBV11-3
d_call: TRBD1
clone_size: once
j_call: TRBJ2-2
cdr3_aa: CASSLSRGHVDTGELFF
cdr3_nt: TGTGCCAGCAGCTTGAGTAGGGGGCATGTGGACACCGGGGAGCTGTTTTTT

v_call: TRBV7-2
d_call: .
clone_size: .
j_call: TRBJ2-7
cdr3_aa: CASSNRWKHEQYF
cdr3_nt: TGTGCCAGCAGTAATCGGTGGAAACACGAGCAGTACTTC

v_call: TRBV7-9
d_call: TRBD1
clone_size: .
j_call: TRBJ1-2
cdr3_aa: CASSPRIHRGDGYTF
cdr3_nt: TGTGCCAGCAGCCCCCGAATTCACAGGGGGGATGGCTACACCTTC

v_call: TRBV7-6
d_call: .
clone_size: .
j_call: TRBJ2-5
cdr3_aa: CASGSGTQYF
cdr3_nt: TGTGCCAGCGGGAGCGGTACCCAGTACTTC

v_call: TRBV10-1
d_call: .
clone_size: .
j_call: TRBJ1-1
cdr3_aa: CASIGPVDSFAFF
cdr3_nt: TGCGCCAGCATAGGCCCCGTGGACAGTTTTGCTTTCTTT

v_call: TRBV5-1
d_call: TRBD1
clone_size: .
j_call: TRBJ2-7
cdr3_aa: CASSLDRGLGYEQYF
cdr3_nt: TGCGCCAGCAGCTTGGACAGGGGGCTAGGGTACGAGCAGTACTTC

v_call: TRBV11-3
d_call: .
clone_size: .
j_call: TRBJ2-2
cdr3_aa: CASSIGQPNTGELFF
cdr3_nt: TGTGCCAGCAGCATTGGACAGCCTAACACCGGGGAGCTGTTTTTT